This section outlines one T cell receptor (beta chain) sequence together with its context. This clone was observed once. This receptor's antigen is unknown. No much larger clone is present one base from it, and per-base qualities are unavailable. The CDR3 regions of human TCRbeta chains were analyzed by immunosequencing. In the paper's pipeline: TCRs in the repertoires were matched against a reference library of SARS-CoV-2-specific TCRs that had been generated with the MIRA antigen-specificity platform. Breadth was defined as the fraction of unique TCRs that were SARS-CoV-2-associated. Depth was defined as the fraction of total T cells that were SARS-CoV-2-associated. Each spike-specific TCR was assigned to its reactive spike region and to a CD4 or CD8 class using the MIRA data. Log10-transformed breadth and depth values were compared by one-way ANOVA with Sidak's multiple comparisons tests. TCRdb mirrors the immuneACCESS table, restricted to in-frame sequences. Some clones are absent from its copies; in checked studies, under half trace to an unresolved V gene, and the reason for the others is unknown. V, J and clone size are taken as reported in that table, and D and trimming were inferred from the DNA itself. The sample table records tens of thousands of clones; around 84% of these occur just once. Around 19% of the sample rests with the top ten.

V is pared back by 7 bases and J by 0 bases, with 9 bases lying between the germline termini. The germline V gene gives CDR1 as MNHEY and CDR2 as SVGAGI. Including cysteine and phenylalanine, the CDR3 has 13 amino acids. The retained sequence is limited to the CDR3, 39 bases, with the frame set at the first base. This entry belongs to a study of T cell responses to AZD1222 COVID-19 vaccine listed by TCRdb under 2021. Broadly, across the study: Because spike-specific TCR depth and breadth did not differ between the two schedules, AZD1222 recipients who got a second dose at roughly 4 weeks were pooled with those who got a second dose at roughly 12 weeks. A total of approximately 230 trial participants underwent TCR sequencing, of whom roughly 210 received two doses of AZD1222 and 26 received two doses of the MenACWY control vaccine. Trial participants were enrolled by age into subgroups of 18-55, 56-69 and 70-plus years, and roughly 150, 30 and 60 TCR-sequenced participants, respectively, were included in these subgroups. What the work shows at the level of the full study, not this receptor alone: A significant rise in spike-specific TCR breadth and depth was observed after two AZD1222 doses relative to day 0 and relative to MenACWY recipients. Reportedly, almost half of the unique spike-specific TCRs recognized epitopes lying outside the regions that are mutated in the B.1.351 and B.1.1.7 variants. No day 14 peak-response samples were available, so repertoires were characterized only after the peak T cell response. Participants were mostly white British, with more females than males. The authors suggested clonal diversity may have been underestimated. Conclusions about previously exposed vaccinees are limited because only six or seven AZD1222 recipients were SARS-CoV-2 seropositive at baseline. CD4 TCRs associated with the vaccine covered the entire spike protein, and the dominant responses were in regions 160-218 and 743-854. In the small 56-69-year group, the increase in depth fell short of significance, most likely because of low power.

The label giving this sample's time point can be read as: baseline before first vaccination. Samples from vaccinated people were obtained from the UK trials COV001 and COV002, which included a single-blind randomized controlled phase 2/3 trial of AZD1222 (ChAdOx1 nCoV-19) in healthy adults. For TCRbeta chain sequencing, PBMC samples from trial participants were taken at day 0 and at day 28 after the second dose. The receptor's source is an adult in good health. The chain joins TRBV6-5 to TRBJ1-1; TRBD1 is perhaps the D gene, given 5 matching bases. The material was peripheral blood, obtained on day 0 of AZD1222 vaccination. The DNA sequence reads TGTGCCAGCACCGGGACGATGAACACTGAAGCTTTCTTT. Its coded protein is CASTGTMNTEAFF.